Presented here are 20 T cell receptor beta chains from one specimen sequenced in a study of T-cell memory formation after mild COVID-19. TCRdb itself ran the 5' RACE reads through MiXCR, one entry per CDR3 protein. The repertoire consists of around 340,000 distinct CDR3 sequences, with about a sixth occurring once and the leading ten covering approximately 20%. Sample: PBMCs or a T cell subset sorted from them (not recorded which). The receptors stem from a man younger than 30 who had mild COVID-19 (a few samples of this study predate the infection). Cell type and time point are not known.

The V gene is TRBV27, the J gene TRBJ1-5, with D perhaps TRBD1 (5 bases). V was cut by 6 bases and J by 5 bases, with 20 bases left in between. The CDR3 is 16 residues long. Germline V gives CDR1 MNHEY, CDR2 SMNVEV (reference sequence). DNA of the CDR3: TGTGCCAGCAGGCGGCAGACTACGGGACGGGATCAGCCCCAGCATTTT. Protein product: CASRRQTTGRDQPQHF.

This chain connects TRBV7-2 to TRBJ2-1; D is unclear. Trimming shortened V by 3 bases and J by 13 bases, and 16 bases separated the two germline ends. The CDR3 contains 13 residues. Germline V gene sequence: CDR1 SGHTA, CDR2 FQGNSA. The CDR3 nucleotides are TGTGCCAGCAGCTTTGGTTTAAACTCGGCTCAGTTCTTC. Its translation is CASSFGLNSAQFF.

CDR3 bases: TGTGCCAGCAGTTACTCGGCCTCTGGGGCCAACGTCCTGACTTTC. Encoded protein: CASSYSASGANVLTF. The chain links TRBV6-5 to TRBJ2-6; D gene unclear. The CDR3 length is 15 residues. V dropped 0 bases and J dropped 0 bases, with 3 bases sitting between them. Germline CDR1 MNHEY, CDR2 SVGAGI.

The CDR3 nucleotides read TGTGCCAGCAGCGTAGAGGTTCGGGGAAATTCACCCCTCCACTTT. As protein: CASSVEVRGNSPLHF. J is TRBJ1-6 and V is TRBV9; D is undetermined. The CDR3 is 15 residues long. Germline-derived CDR1 and CDR2 are SGDLS and YYNGEE. V lost 0 bases to trimming and J lost 7 bases, with 11 bases between them. Looking up the rest from reference TRBV9 and TRBJ1-6 gives the full variable domain: DSGVTQTPKHLITATGQRVTLRCSPRSGDLSVYWYQQSLDQGLQFLIQYYNGEERAKGNILERFSAQQFPDLHSELNLSSLELGDSALYFCASSVEVRGNSPLHFGNGTRLTVT.

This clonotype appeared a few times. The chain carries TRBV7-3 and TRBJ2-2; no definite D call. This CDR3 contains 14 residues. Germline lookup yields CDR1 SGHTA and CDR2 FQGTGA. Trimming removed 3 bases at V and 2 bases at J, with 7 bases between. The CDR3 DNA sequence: TGTGCCAGCAGCTTCTGGGCCAACACCGGGGAGCTGTTTTTT. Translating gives CASSFWANTGELFF.

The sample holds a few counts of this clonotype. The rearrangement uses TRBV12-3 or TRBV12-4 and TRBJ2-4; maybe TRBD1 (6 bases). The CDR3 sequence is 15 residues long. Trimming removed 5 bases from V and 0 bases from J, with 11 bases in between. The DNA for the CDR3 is TGTGCCAGCAGTGTAGACAGGCGAGCCAAAAACATTCAGTACTTC. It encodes CASSVDRRAKNIQYF.

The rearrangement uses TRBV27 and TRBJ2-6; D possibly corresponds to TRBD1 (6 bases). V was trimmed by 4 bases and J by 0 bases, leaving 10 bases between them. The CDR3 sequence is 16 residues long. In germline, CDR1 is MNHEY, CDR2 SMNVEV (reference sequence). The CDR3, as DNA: TGTGCCAGCAGTTCAACAGGGCGCTCTGGGGCCAACGTCCTGACTTTC. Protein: CASSSTGRSGANVLTF.

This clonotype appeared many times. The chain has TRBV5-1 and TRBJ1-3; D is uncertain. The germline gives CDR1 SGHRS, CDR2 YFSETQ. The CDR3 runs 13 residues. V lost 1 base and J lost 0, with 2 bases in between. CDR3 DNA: TGCGCCAGCAGCTTGCACTCTGGAAACACCATATATTTT. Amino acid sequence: CASSLHSGNTIYF.

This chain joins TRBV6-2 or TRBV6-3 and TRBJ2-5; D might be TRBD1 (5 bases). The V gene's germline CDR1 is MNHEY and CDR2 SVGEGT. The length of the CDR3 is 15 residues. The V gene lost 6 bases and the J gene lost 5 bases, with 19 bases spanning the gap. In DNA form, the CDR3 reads TGTGCCAGCAGCTCAGACAGCACCAAACGGGAGACCCAGTACTTC. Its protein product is CASSSDSTKRETQYF.

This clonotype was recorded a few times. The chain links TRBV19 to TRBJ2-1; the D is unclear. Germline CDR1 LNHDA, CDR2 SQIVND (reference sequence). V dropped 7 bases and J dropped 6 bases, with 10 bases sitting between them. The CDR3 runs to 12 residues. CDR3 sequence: CASTSFLNEQFF. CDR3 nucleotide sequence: TGTGCCAGTACTTCCTTCCTCAATGAGCAGTTCTTC.

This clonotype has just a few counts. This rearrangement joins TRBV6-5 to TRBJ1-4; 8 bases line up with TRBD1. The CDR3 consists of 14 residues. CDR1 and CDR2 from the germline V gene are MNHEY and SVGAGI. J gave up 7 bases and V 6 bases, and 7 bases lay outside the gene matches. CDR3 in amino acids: CASRQGAVGEKLFF. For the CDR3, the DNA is TGTGCCAGCAGGCAGGGGGCGGTTGGTGAAAAACTGTTTTTT.

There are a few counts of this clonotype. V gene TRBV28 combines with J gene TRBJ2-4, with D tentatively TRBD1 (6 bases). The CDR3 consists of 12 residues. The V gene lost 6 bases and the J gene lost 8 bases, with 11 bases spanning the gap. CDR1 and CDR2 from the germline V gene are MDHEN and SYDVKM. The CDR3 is CASRPGHDIQYF. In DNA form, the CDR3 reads TGTGCCAGCAGGCCGGGACATGACATTCAGTACTTC.

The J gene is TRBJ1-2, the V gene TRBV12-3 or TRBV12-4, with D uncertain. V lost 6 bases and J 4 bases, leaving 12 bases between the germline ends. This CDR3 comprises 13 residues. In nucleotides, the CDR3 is TGTGCCAGCAGGCCCACCGAAGCCTATGGCTACACCTTC. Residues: CASRPTEAYGYTF.

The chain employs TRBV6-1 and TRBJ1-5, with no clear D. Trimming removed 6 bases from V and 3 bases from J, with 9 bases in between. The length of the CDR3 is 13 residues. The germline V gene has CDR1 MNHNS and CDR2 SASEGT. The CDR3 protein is CASRRVHNQPQHF. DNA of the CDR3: TGTGCCAGCAGGAGGGTCCACAATCAGCCCCAGCATTTT.

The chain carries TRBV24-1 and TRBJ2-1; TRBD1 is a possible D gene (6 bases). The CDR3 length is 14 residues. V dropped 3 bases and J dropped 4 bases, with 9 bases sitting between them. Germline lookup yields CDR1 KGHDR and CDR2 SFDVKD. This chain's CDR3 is CATSDTGMYNEQFF. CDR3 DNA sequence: TGTGCCACCAGTGATACAGGGATGTACAATGAGCAGTTCTTC.

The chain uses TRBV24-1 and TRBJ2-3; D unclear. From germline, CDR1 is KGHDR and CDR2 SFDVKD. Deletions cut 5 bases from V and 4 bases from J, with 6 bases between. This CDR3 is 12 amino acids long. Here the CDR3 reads CATSVTPDTQYF. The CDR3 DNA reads TGTGCCACCAGTGTGACCCCAGATACGCAGTATTTT.

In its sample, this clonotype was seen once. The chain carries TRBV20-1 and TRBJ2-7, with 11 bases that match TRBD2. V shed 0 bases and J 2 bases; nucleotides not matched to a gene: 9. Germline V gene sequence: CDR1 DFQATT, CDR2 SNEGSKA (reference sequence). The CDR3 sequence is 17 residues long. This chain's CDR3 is CSARDPLLAGGPYEQYF. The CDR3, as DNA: TGCAGTGCTAGAGATCCCCTGCTAGCGGGGGGTCCCTACGAGCAGTACTTC.

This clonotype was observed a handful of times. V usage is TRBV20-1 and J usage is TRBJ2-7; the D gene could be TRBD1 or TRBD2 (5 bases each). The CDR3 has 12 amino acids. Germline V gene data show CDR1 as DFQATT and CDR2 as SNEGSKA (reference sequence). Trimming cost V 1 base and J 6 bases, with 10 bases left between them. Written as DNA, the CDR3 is TGCAGTGCTAGAGTTATGGGGGTCGAGCAGTACGTC. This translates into CSARVMGVEQYV.

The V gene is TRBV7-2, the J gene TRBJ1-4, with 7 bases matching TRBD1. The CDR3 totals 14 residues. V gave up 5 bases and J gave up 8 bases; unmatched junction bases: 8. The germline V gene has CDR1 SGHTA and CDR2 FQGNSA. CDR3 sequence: CASSPDRVGEKLFF. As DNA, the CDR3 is TGTGCCAGCAGCCCTGACAGGGTTGGCGAAAAACTGTTTTTT.

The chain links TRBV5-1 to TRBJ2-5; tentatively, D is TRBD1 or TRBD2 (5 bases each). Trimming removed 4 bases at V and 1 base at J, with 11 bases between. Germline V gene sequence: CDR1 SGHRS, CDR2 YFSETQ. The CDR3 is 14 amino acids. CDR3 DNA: TGCGCCAGCAGCCCGAGAGGGGCCCAAGAGACCCAGTACTTC. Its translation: CASSPRGAQETQYF. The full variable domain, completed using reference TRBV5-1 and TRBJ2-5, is KAGVTQTPRYLIKTRGQQVTLSCSPISGHRSVSWYQQTPGQGLQFLFEYFSETQRNKGNFPGRFSGRQFSNSRSEMNVSTLELGDSALYLCASSPRGAQETQYFGPGTRLLVL.